These 23 T cell receptor beta chains were sequenced from one sample in a study of cytomegalovirus exposure and HLA in healthy donors. The PCR used 60 Vbeta and 13 Jbeta primers. Libraries were prepared by immunoSEQ multiplex PCR; TCRdb keeps only in-frame clonotypes and omits some of them. The sample contains tens of thousands of clones, about 73% of which appear only once. Material for sequencing was PBMCs. Source of these receptors: a woman aged 45-65 years in good health and CMV-seropositive.

This clone was counted once. The chain couples TRBV30 to TRBJ2-3; D is uncertain. There are 14 residues in the CDR3. Trimming stripped 0 bases from V and 4 bases from J, with 11 bases between. Germline assignment: CDR1 GTSNPN and CDR2 SVGIG (reference sequence). CDR3 nucleotide sequence: TGTGCCTGGAGTGTACGGAGCGTGGCAGATACGCAGTATTTT. Translated, it gives CAWSVRSVADTQYF. The complete variable domain, with remaining parts taken from reference TRBV30 and TRBJ2-3, reads SQTIHQWPATLVQPVGSPLSLECTVEGTSNPNLYWYRQAAGRGLQLLFYSVGIGQISSEVPQNLSASRPQDRQFILSSKKLLLSDSGFYLCAWSVRSVADTQYFGPGTRLTVL.

J is TRBJ2-3 and V is TRBV4-2; D might be TRBD2 (5 bases). The CDR3 extends over 16 amino acids. Germline CDR1 and CDR2: LGHNA and YNFKEQ. Trimming removed 1 base from V and 1 base from J, with 12 bases in between. For the CDR3, the DNA is TGTGCCAGCAGCCAAGTTAATAACGGGGGCACAGATACGCAGTATTTT. This gives the protein CASSQVNNGGTDTQYF.

The chain uses TRBV7-9 and TRBJ2-7; D is perhaps TRBD1 (6 bases). Germline values: CDR1 SEHNR, CDR2 FQNEAQ (reference sequence). The CDR3 spans 13 residues. V dropped 5 bases and J dropped 2 bases, with 10 bases sitting between them. The CDR3 here is CASSPGQTYEQYF. Here the CDR3 DNA reads TGTGCCAGCAGCCCCGGACAGACCTACGAGCAGTACTTC.

The chain links TRBV28 to TRBJ1-1; D is perhaps TRBD1 (5 bases). Looked up from germline, CDR1 is MDHEN and CDR2 is SYDVKM. Trimming shortened V by 3 bases and J by 0 bases, and 11 bases separated the two germline ends. The CDR3 runs 15 residues. This CDR3 is CASSLGGRVNTEAFF. In DNA, the CDR3 is TGTGCCAGCAGTTTGGGGGGACGGGTGAACACTGAAGCTTTCTTT.

This clone was counted a single time. This chain uses TRBV30 with TRBJ1-3; D is uncertain. Germline V lookup: CDR1 GTSNPN, CDR2 SVGIG (reference sequence). V was pared by 4 bases and J by 0 bases, with 4 bases between. This CDR3 has 12 residues. CDR3 DNA: TGTGCCTGGACATCCTCTGGAAACACCATATATTTT. Translated, it gives CAWTSSGNTIYF.

The V and J genes are TRBV5-6 and TRBJ2-5, with a tentative D call TRBD1 (6 bases). The J call is in doubt because the DNA end fits TRBJ2-7 better. This CDR3 spans 15 amino acids. From germline, CDR1 is SGHDT and CDR2 YYEEEE. The chain's CDR3 is CASSKTPGESYEQYF. The CDR3 nucleotides are TGTGCCAGCAGCAAAACCCCAGGGGAGTCCTACGAGCAGTACTTC.

This clone was recorded a few times. This chain connects TRBV4-3 to TRBJ1-2; D is perhaps TRBD1 (6 bases). V was clipped by 2 bases and J by 4 bases, with 17 bases between them. Looked up from germline, CDR1 is LGHNA and CDR2 is YSLEER. The length of the CDR3 is 16 residues. The CDR3, as DNA: TGCGCCAGCAGCCAACGCAACGACAGGACACTCTATGGCTACACCTTC. Protein: CASSQRNDRTLYGYTF.

The chain's CDR3 is CASSLFGMGGTEAFF. CDR3 nucleotide sequence: TGTGCCAGCAGCTTATTTGGGATGGGGGGGACTGAAGCTTTCTTT. This sequence joins TRBV7-2 and TRBJ1-1; D is perhaps TRBD1 (5 bases). CDR3 size: 15 residues. Germline V gene sequence: CDR1 SGHTA, CDR2 FQGNSA. V was clipped by 2 bases and J by 5 bases, with 15 bases between them.

V usage is TRBV7-8 and J usage is TRBJ2-7, with a weak D call TRBD2 (6 bases). Germline CDR1 reads SGHVS; CDR2 reads FQNEAQ. The CDR3 totals 13 residues. V lost 6 bases to trimming and J lost 3 bases, with 12 bases between them. CDR3 sequence reads: CASSSGTGYEQYF. The CDR3 DNA reads as TGTGCCAGCAGTTCCGGGACTGGCTACGAGCAGTACTTC.

The V gene is TRBV29-1, the J gene TRBJ2-7, with D possibly TRBD2 on 5 matching bases. This CDR3 has 11 amino acids. Germline CDR1 reads SQVTM; CDR2 reads ANQGSEA. The V end lost 6 bases, the J end lost 2 bases, and 8 bases lay between the germline ends. The CDR3 region has the DNA TGCAGCGTAACGGGAACCTACGAGCAGTACTTC. Its protein product is CSVTGTYEQYF.

The rearrangement joins TRBV28 to TRBJ1-2; 8 nucleotides match TRBD1. The trim removed 3 bases at V and 3 bases at J, leaving 9 bases unmatched. Germline V gives CDR1 MDHEN, CDR2 SYDVKM. The CDR3 has 16 amino acids. CDR3 sequence reads: CASSFPTGQGDYGYTF. CDR3 coding DNA: TGTGCCAGCAGTTTTCCTACCGGACAGGGAGACTATGGCTACACCTTC.

The gene calls are TRBV28 and TRBJ1-6, with no clear D. The V end lost 2 bases, the J end lost 7 bases, and 3 bases lay between the germline ends. The germline V gene has CDR1 MDHEN and CDR2 SYDVKM. The CDR3 is 12 residues long. The CDR3 sequence: CASSLINSPLHF. In nucleotides, the CDR3 is TGTGCCAGCAGTTTAATAAATTCACCCCTCCACTTT.

This clone was seen a handful of times. The chain combines TRBV11-2 with TRBJ2-7; 11 bases match TRBD2. The CDR3 has 15 amino acids. V shed 5 bases, J shed 0 bases, and the junction held 3 bases outside the gene matches. The germline CDR1 and CDR2 sequences are SGHAT and FQNNGV. The CDR3 loop is CASSEGLAASYEQYF. The CDR3 nucleotides are TGTGCCAGCAGCGAGGGACTAGCGGCCTCCTACGAGCAGTACTTC.

CDR3 in DNA: TGTGCCAGTAGCATATCGGGACTCCTTGTGACCCAGTACTTC. Translation gives CASSISGLLVTQYF. The chain has TRBV2 and TRBJ2-5, with D perhaps matching TRBD2 (6 bases). V dropped 9 bases and J dropped 7 bases, with 21 bases sitting between them. Germline assignment: CDR1 SNHLY and CDR2 FYNNEI. The CDR3 contains 14 residues.

The chain recombines TRBV19 with TRBJ1-1; D gene unclear. The ends were cut back, 5 bases at V and 4 bases at J, with 11 bases in the middle. Germline CDR1 LNHDA, CDR2 SQIVND (reference sequence). The CDR3 totals 13 residues. Here the CDR3 DNA reads TGTGCCAGTAGTTTTACGGTTGCCACTGAAGCTTTCTTT. This gives the protein CASSFTVATEAFF.

The V gene is TRBV11-2, the J gene TRBJ1-5; TRBD1 agrees at 7 bases. The CDR3 totals 15 residues. Trimming removed 2 bases from V and 5 bases from J; junction bases left unmatched: 6. Germline V gives CDR1 SGHAT, CDR2 FQNNGV. The DNA for the CDR3 is TGTGCCAGCAGCTTAAAGGGGGCGGGACATCAGCCCCAGCATTTT. Protein: CASSLKGAGHQPQHF.

This clone was detected only a few times. V gene TRBV28 combines with J gene TRBJ2-7; TRBD2 aligns across 12 bases. CDR3 length: 18 residues. Germline CDR1 MDHEN, CDR2 SYDVKM. Germline trimming cut 5 bases from V and 2 bases from J; bases unmatched to any gene: 13. CDR3 sequence reads: CASSITTPGLAGTYEQYF. The CDR3 bases are TGTGCCAGCAGTATCACTACACCCGGACTAGCGGGAACCTACGAGCAGTACTTC.

The V and J genes are TRBV7-2 and TRBJ1-2; D remains ambiguous. Germline V gives CDR1 SGHTA, CDR2 FQGNSA. This CDR3 is built from 12 residues. V shed 5 bases and J shed 2 bases, with 6 bases lying between them. For the CDR3, the DNA is TGTGCCAGCAGCCACACCAACTATGGCTACACCTTC. This codes for CASSHTNYGYTF.

The V call is TRBV6-5, the J call TRBJ2-7; the match to TRBD2 covers 9 bases. Trimming removed 5 bases from V and 0 bases from J; junction bases left unmatched: 5. The V gene's germline CDR1 is MNHEY and CDR2 SVGAGI. This CDR3 has 15 amino acids. The CDR3 DNA reads as TGTGCCAGCAGTCTAAGCGGGGGGCCCTCCTACGAGCAGTACTTC. It yields the protein CASSLSGGPSYEQYF.

The CDR3 sequence: CASSSAGITDTQYF. The CDR3 DNA sequence: TGTGCCAGCAGCTCTGCTGGCATCACAGATACGCAGTATTTT. The chain employs TRBV7-9 and TRBJ2-3; D gene uncertain. The V end lost 4 bases, the J end lost 2 bases, and 10 bases lay between the germline ends. The germline gives CDR1 SEHNR, CDR2 FQNEAQ (reference sequence). This CDR3 is built from 14 residues.

V usage is TRBV6-1 and J usage is TRBJ2-7; TRBD1 aligns across 9 bases. CDR3 length: 14 amino acids. Looked up from germline, CDR1 is MNHNS and CDR2 is SASEGT. The J segment lost 3 bases and the V segment lost 8 bases, leaving 8 bases of the junction unmatched. CDR3 region: CASLSGGQGYEQYF. The CDR3 coding sequence is TGTGCCAGCCTCTCCGGGGGACAGGGCTACGAGCAGTACTTC.

This clone was seen a single time. The chain carries TRBV5-6 and TRBJ2-3, with TRBD2 matching 13 bases. The V gene end was trimmed by 4 bases and the J gene end by 5 bases; junction bases not matched to a gene: 7. In germline, CDR1 is SGHDT, CDR2 YYEEEE. CDR3 size: 16 residues. Written as DNA, the CDR3 is TGTGCCAGCAGCCGGACTAGCGGGAGTGGAGGAGATACGCAGTATTTT. Translating gives CASSRTSGSGGDTQYF.

The gene calls are TRBV7-8 and TRBJ2-1; a weak D match, TRBD2 (6 bases). Trimming removed 0 bases at V and 4 bases at J, with 16 bases between. The CDR3 runs to 17 residues. The germline V gene encodes CDR1 SGHVS and CDR2 FQNEAQ. The CDR3 DNA reads TGTGCCAGCAGCTTAGCGAGGTTGGCGGGGACTTACAATGAGCAGTTCTTC. Its translation: CASSLARLAGTYNEQFF.